The clone carrying this TCR beta chain has more than one count but fewer than ten. The antigen is unknown. The data are from a study of post-analysis software for immune sequencing data. Study in general: Progressive-relapsing, secondary progressive and relapsing-remitting multiple sclerosis were among the disease courses included. Study-wide results and limits: F-measure co-clustering was strong for batch-matched samples. Compared with controls, patients had more of roughly five TRBV segments, including TRBV5-6, TRBV5-1 and TRBV20-1. A significant reduction in normalized Chao1 diversity was observed in multiple sclerosis patients versus controls.

The TCR beta cDNA libraries carried unique molecular identifiers. T cells numbering about 0.85 to 11 million yielded cDNA molecules that totaled roughly 500,000. Each CDR3 protein is one row after TCRdb ran MiXCR on the PCR reads. The sample records 450,000 or so distinct CDR3 sequences, roughly 45% being singletons. Germline V gene sequence: CDR1 DFQATT, CDR2 SNEGSKA (reference sequence). The V end lost 3 bases, the J end lost 2 bases, and 8 bases lay between the germline ends. This CDR3 has 12 amino acids. This rearrangement joins TRBV20-1 to TRBJ2-7, with D perhaps TRBD2 (5 bases). What was sequenced was blood. This receptor was identified in a girl aged 5-17 years with multiple sclerosis. The CDR3 loop reads CSASGGTYEQYF. DNA of the CDR3: TGCAGTGCTAGCGGAGGAACCTACGAGCAGTACTTC.